This T cell receptor (beta chain) emerged from a study of cytomegalovirus exposure and HLA in healthy donors. Points from the study as a whole: The study put 150 to 200 TCR beta chains on its list as cytomegalovirus-associated. Later work associated roughly 15,000 TCR beta sequences with HLA alleles at 0.05 false discovery rate.

The V gene's germline CDR1 is ENHRY and CDR2 SYGVKD. Trimming cost V 0 bases and J 7 bases; bases outside gene matches: 11. The CDR3 runs 17 residues. A remark on this clone: Its antigen is not identified.

Use of 60 Vbeta and 13 Jbeta primers characterized the PCR. Libraries were prepared by immunoSEQ multiplex PCR; TCRdb keeps only in-frame clonotypes and omits some of them. The sample consists of roughly 44,000 clones, more than 65% of them appearing once. V usage is TRBV10-3 and J usage is TRBJ2-1; 8 bases align to TRBD2. The receptor comes from a man over 45 in good health and CMV-seronegative. The sequenced sample consisted of PBMCs. The chain's CDR3 is CAISESSITAGANEQFF. As DNA, the CDR3 is TGTGCCATCAGTGAGTCATCGATAACAGCGGGGGCGAATGAGCAGTTCTTC.